The 7 T cell receptor beta chains below were found in one sample sequenced in a study of blood T cell repertoires in COVID-19. Libraries were prepared by immunoSEQ multiplex PCR; TCRdb keeps only in-frame clonotypes and omits some of them. The sample has approximately 74,000 clones; around 80% are singletons. Sequenced sample: peripheral blood. The origin of the receptors is a man at least 80 years old with active or convalescent COVID-19.

This clone was seen a few times. This rearrangement joins TRBV19 to TRBJ1-2, with D uncertain. Germline CDR1 is LNHDA and CDR2 is SQIVND (reference sequence). This CDR3 has 15 amino acids. Trimming took 4 bases from V and 2 from J, leaving 14 bases between them. DNA of the CDR3: TGTGCCAGTAGTACCAGACTCCGCAGCAACTATGGCTACACCTTC. Residues: CASSTRLRSNYGYTF.

The CDR3: CSVEGTGGADTQYF. CDR3 bases: TGCAGCGTTGAGGGGACAGGGGGCGCGGATACGCAGTATTTT. The V and J genes are TRBV29-1 and TRBJ2-3; 12 bases line up with TRBD1. The V and J ends lost 3 bases and 6 bases, in that order; junction bases with no gene match: 4. Germline CDR1 and CDR2: SQVTM and ANQGSEA. This CDR3 is built from 14 residues.

A few counts support this clone. The chain employs TRBV30 and TRBJ2-3, with TRBD2 identical over 15 bases. With 2 bases clipped from V and 5 bases from J, the junction kept 5 bases outside the gene matches. From germline, CDR1 is GTSNPN and CDR2 SVGIG (reference sequence). There are 16 residues in the CDR3. CDR3 DNA sequence: TGTGCCTGGAGTTGGACTAGCGGGGGGGCGATAGATACGCAGTATTTT. Encoded protein: CAWSWTSGGAIDTQYF.

The chain joins TRBV30 to TRBJ1-3; the match to TRBD1 covers 8 bases. The CDR3 length is 15 residues. CDR1 and CDR2 (germline): GTSNPN, SVGIG (reference sequence). V lost 2 bases and J lost 4; bases outside the gene matches: 7. The CDR3 region is CAWSPRTGFGNTIYF. For the CDR3, the DNA is TGTGCCTGGAGTCCACGGACAGGGTTCGGAAACACCATATATTTT.

V and J are TRBV5-6 and TRBJ1-3; D call uncertain. This CDR3 spans 17 amino acids. V was trimmed by 1 base and J by 0 bases, leaving 14 bases between them. Germline V lookup: CDR1 SGHDT, CDR2 YYEEEE. The CDR3 here is CASSLRSPGFSGNTIYF. The CDR3 nucleotides read TGTGCCAGCAGCTTGCGATCCCCAGGATTCTCTGGAAACACCATATATTTT.

This rearrangement joins TRBV6-5 to TRBJ2-7, with D possibly TRBD2 on 6 matching bases. The V end lost 7 bases, the J end lost 6 bases, and 13 bases lay between the germline ends. Germline values: CDR1 MNHEY, CDR2 SVGAGI. This CDR3 contains 12 residues. This CDR3 is CASTRSGGEQYF. CDR3 DNA: TGTGCCAGCACTAGATCCGGGGGCGAGCAGTACTTC.

The CDR3 DNA sequence: TGTGCCAGCAGCTTGGAAGGTCGGAGAGGGGGAGATACGCAGTATTTT. Amino acids: CASSLEGRRGGDTQYF. The chain links TRBV5-6 to TRBJ2-3; perhaps TRBD1 as D (6 bases). CDR1 and CDR2 (germline): SGHDT, YYEEEE. The V and J ends lost 0 bases and 5 bases respectively, with 16 bases between them. This CDR3 has 16 amino acids.